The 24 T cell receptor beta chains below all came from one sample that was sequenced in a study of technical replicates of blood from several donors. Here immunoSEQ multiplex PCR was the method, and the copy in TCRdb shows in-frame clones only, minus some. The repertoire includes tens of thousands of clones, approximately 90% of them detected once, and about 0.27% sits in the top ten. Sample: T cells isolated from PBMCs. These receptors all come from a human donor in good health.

As DNA, the CDR3 is TGTGCCAGTAGTATAGGAAGGGGGTATAGTGAGCAGTTCTTC. Translation gives CASSIGRGYSEQFF. The J gene is TRBJ2-1, the V gene TRBV19, with D maybe TRBD1 (6 bases). The CDR3 is 14 amino acids. The V gene's germline CDR1 is LNHDA and CDR2 SQIVND (reference sequence). V lost 1 base, J lost 9 bases, and 13 bases lay in between.

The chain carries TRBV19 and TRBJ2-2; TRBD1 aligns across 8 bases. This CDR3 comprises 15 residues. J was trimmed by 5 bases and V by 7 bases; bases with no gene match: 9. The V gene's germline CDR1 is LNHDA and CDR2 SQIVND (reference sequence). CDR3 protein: CASTRGTGATGELFF. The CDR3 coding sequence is TGTGCCAGTACCAGAGGGACAGGTGCAACCGGGGAGCTGTTTTTT.

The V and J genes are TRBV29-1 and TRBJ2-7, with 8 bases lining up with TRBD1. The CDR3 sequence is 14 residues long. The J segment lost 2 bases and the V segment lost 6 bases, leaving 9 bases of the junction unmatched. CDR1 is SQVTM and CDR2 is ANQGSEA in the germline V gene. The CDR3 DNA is TGCAGCGTGACAAGGGACAGGACCACCTACGAGCAGTACTTC. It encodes CSVTRDRTTYEQYF.

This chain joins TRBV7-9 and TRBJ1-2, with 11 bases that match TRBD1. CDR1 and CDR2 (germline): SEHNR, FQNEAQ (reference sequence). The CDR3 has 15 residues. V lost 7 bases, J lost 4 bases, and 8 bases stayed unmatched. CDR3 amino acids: CASTSWTGGTYGYTF. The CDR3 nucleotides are TGTGCCAGCACCTCGTGGACAGGGGGCACCTATGGCTACACCTTC.

Written as DNA, the CDR3 is TGCGCCAGCAGCTTACAGGGAATGGGCACAGATACGCAGTATTTT. This codes for CASSLQGMGTDTQYF. V gene TRBV5-1 combines with J gene TRBJ2-3, with a weak D call TRBD1 (6 bases). Trimming took off 2 bases at V and 1 base at J, with 11 bases between the two ends. CDR3 length: 15 amino acids. Looked up from germline, CDR1 is SGHRS and CDR2 is YFSETQ. The full variable domain, rest sourced from reference TRBV5-1 and TRBJ2-3, is KAGVTQTPRYLIKTRGQQVTLSCSPISGHRSVSWYQQTPGQGLQFLFEYFSETQRNKGNFPGRFSGRQFSNSRSEMNVSTLELGDSALYLCASSLQGMGTDTQYFGPGTRLTVL.

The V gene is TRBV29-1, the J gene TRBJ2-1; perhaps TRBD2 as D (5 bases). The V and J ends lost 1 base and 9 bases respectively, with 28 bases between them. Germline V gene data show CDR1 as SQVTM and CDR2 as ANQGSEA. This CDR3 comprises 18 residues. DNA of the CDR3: TGCAGCGTTGAAGGTGCGGGTGGTGATGCGGTTCGGCCGAGTGAGCAGTTCTTC. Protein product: CSVEGAGGDAVRPSEQFF.

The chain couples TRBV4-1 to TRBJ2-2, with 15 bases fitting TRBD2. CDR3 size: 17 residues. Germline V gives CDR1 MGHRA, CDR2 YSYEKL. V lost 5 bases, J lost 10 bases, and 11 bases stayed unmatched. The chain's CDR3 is CASSGPGLAGGSEELFF. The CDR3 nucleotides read TGCGCCAGCAGCGGCCCGGGACTAGCGGGAGGTTCTGAGGAGCTGTTTTTT.

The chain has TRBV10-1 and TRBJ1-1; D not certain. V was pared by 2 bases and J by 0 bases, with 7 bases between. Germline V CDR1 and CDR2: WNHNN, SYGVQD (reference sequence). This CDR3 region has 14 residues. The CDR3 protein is CASSEGQMNTEAFF. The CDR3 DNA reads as TGCGCCAGCAGTGAGGGCCAGATGAACACTGAAGCTTTCTTT.

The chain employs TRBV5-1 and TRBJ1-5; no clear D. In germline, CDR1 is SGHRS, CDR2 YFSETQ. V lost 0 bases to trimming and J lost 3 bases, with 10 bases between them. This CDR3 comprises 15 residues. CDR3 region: CASSLEGRNNQPQHF. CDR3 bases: TGCGCCAGCAGCTTGGAAGGCAGGAACAATCAGCCCCAGCATTTT.

CDR3 DNA: TGTGCCAGCAGCTTGGATGGACAGGGTGCGACGGGGGACACCATATATTTT. Encoded protein: CASSLDGQGATGDTIYF. The rearrangement links TRBV5-4 to TRBJ1-3, with 8 bases fitting TRBD1. Germline V gene data show CDR1 as SGHNT and CDR2 as YYREEE (reference sequence). The V gene end was trimmed by 0 bases and the J gene end by 8 bases; junction bases not matched to a gene: 13. CDR3 size: 17 residues.

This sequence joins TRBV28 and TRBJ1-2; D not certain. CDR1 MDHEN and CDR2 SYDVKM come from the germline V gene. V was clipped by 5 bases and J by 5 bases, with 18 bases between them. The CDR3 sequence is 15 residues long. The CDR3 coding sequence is TGTGCCAGCAGTCCAAGTGGCAGGCTCGTTTATGGCTACACCTTC. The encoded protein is CASSPSGRLVYGYTF.

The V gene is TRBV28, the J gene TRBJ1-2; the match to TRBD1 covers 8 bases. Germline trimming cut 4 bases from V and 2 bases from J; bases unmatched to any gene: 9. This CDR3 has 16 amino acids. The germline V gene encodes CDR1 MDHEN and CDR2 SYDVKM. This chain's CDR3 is CASSYPRGDRNYGYTF. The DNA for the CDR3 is TGTGCCAGCAGTTATCCCCGAGGGGACAGGAACTATGGCTACACCTTC.

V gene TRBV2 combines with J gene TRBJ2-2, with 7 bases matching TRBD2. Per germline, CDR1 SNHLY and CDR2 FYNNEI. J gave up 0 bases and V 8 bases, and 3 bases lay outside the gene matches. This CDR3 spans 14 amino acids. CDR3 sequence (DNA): TGTGCCAGCTCCCTAGCGGCGAACACCGGGGAGCTGTTTTTT. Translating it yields CASSLAANTGELFF. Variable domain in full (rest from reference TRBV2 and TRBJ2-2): EPEVTQTPSHQVTQMGQEVILRCVPISNHLYFYWYRQILGQKVEFLVSFYNNEISEKSEIFDDQFSVERPDGSNFTLKIRSTKLEDSAMYFCASSLAANTGELFFGEGSRLTVL.

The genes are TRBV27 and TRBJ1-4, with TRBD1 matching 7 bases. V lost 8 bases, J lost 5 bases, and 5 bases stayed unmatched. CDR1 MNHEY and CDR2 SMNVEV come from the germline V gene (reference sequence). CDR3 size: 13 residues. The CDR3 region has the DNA TGTGCCAGCGCGGGACAGCCAAATGAAAAACTGTTTTTT. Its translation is CASAGQPNEKLFF.

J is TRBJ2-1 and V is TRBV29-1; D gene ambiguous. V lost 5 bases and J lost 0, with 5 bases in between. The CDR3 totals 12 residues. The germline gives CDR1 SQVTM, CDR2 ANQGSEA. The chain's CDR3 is CSVLSSYNEQFF. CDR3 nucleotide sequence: TGCAGCGTTTTGAGCTCCTACAATGAGCAGTTCTTC.

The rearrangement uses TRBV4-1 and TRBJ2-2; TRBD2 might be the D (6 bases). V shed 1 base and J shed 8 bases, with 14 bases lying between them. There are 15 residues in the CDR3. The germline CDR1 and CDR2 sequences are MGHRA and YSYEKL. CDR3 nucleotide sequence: TGCGCCAGCAGCCAAGCGGCGGGGAAGTCGGGGGAGCTGTTTTTT. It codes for CASSQAAGKSGELFF.

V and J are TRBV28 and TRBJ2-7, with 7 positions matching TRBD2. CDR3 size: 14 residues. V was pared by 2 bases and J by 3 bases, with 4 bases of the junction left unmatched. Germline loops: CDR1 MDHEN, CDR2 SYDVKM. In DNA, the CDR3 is TGTGCCAGCAGTTTAGGGCGGGAGCGCTACGAGCAGTACTTC. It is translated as CASSLGRERYEQYF.

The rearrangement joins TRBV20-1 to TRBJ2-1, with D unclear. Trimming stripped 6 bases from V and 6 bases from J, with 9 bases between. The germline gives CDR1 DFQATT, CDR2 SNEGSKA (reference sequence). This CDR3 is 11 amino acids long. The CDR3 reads CSAPSGNEQFF. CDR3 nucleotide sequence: TGCAGTGCCCCCTCCGGCAATGAGCAGTTCTTC.

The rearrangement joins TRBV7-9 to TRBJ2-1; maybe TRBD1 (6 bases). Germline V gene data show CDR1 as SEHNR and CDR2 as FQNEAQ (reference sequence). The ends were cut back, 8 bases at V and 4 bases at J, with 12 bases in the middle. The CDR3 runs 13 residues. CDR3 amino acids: CASGETGYNEQFF. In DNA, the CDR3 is TGTGCCAGCGGTGAGACAGGATACAATGAGCAGTTCTTC.

CDR3 nucleotide sequence: TGCGCCAGCAGCTTGACAGGTGTTAGCTCCTACGAGCAGTACTTC. This codes for CASSLTGVSSYEQYF. The chain combines TRBV5-1 with TRBJ2-7; tentatively, D is TRBD1 (5 bases). The CDR3 is 15 amino acids. V lost 1 base to trimming and J lost 0 bases, with 11 bases between them. CDR1 and CDR2 (germline): SGHRS, YFSETQ.

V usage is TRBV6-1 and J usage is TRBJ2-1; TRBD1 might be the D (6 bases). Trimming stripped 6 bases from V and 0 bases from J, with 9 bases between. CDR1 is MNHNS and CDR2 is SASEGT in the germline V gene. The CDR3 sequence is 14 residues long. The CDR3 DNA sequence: TGTGCCAGCAGGCCAGGGGCCTCCTACAATGAGCAGTTCTTC. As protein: CASRPGASYNEQFF.

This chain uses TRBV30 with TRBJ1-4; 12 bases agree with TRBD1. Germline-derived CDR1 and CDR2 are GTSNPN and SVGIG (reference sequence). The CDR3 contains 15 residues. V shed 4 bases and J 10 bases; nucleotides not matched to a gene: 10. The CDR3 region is CAWMGQGAFFGKLFF. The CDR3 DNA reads TGTGCCTGGATGGGACAGGGGGCATTTTTCGGAAAACTGTTTTTT.

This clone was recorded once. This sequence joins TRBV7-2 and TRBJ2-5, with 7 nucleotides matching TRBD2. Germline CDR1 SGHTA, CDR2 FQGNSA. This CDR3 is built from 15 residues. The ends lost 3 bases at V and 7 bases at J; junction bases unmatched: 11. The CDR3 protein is CASSFQAGPGGTQYF. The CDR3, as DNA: TGTGCCAGCAGCTTCCAAGCGGGACCCGGGGGGACCCAGTACTTC.

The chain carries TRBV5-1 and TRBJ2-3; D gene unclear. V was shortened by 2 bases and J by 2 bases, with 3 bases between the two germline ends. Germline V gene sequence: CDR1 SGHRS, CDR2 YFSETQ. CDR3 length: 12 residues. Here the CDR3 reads CASSLLTDTQYF. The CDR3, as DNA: TGCGCCAGCAGCTTACTCACAGATACGCAGTATTTT. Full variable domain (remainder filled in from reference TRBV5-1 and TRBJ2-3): KAGVTQTPRYLIKTRGQQVTLSCSPISGHRSVSWYQQTPGQGLQFLFEYFSETQRNKGNFPGRFSGRQFSNSRSEMNVSTLELGDSALYLCASSLLTDTQYFGPGTRLTVL.